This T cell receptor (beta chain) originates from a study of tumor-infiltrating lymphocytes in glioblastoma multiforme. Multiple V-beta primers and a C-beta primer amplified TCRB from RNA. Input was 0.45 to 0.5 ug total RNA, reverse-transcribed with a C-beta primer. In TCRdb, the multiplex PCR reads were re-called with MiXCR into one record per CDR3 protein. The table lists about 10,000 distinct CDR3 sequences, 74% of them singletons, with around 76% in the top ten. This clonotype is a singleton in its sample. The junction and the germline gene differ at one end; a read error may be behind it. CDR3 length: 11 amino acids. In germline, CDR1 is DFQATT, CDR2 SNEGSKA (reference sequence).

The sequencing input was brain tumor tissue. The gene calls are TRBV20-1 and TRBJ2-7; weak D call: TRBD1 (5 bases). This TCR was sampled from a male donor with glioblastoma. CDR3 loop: CSASGCTEEFF. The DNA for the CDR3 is TGCAGTGCTTCAGGGTGCACTGAAGAGTTCTTC.